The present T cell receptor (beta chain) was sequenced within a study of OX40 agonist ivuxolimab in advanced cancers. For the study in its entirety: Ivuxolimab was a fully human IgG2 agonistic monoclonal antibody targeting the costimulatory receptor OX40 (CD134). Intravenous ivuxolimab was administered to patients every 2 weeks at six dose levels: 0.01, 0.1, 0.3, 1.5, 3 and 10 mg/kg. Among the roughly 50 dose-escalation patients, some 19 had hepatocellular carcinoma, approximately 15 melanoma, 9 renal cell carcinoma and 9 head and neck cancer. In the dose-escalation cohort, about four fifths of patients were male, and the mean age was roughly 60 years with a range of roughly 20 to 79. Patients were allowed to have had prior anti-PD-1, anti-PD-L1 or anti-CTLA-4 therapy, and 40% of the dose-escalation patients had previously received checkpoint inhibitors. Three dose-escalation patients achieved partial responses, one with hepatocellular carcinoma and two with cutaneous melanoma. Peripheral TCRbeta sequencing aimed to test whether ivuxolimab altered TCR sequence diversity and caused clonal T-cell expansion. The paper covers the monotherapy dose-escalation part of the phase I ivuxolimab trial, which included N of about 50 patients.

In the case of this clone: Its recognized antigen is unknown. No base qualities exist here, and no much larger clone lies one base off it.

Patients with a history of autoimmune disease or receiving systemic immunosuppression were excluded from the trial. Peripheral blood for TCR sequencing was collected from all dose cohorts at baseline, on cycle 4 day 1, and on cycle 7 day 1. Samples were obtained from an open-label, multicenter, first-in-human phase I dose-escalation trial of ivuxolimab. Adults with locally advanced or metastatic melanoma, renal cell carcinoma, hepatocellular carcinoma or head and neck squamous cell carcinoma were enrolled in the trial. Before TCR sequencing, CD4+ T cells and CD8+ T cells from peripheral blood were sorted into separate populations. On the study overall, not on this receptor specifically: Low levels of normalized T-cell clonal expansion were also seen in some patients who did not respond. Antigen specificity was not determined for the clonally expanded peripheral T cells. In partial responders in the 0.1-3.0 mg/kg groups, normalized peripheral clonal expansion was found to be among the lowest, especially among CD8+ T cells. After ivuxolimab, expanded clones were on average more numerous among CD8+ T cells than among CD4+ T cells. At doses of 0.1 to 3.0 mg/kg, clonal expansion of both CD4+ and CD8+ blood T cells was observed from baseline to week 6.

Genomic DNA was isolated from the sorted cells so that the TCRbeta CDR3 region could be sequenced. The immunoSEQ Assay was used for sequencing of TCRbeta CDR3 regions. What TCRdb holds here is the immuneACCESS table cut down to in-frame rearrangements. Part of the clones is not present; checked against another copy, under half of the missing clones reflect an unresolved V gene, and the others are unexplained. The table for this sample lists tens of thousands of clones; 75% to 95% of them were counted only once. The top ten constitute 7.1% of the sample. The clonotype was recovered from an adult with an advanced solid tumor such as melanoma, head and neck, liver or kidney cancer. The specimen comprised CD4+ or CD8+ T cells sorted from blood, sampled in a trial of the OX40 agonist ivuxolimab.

The base sequence is TGTGCCAGCAGTTCTGGGACAGGGGCCTATGGCTACACCTTC. The resulting protein is CASSSGTGAYGYTF. The receptor chain draws on TRBV6-6 and TRBJ1-2; 10 middle bases align to TRBD1. The CDR3 has 14 amino acids, counting the end cysteine and phenylalanine. Only the CDR3 DNA is retained, 42 bases long and in frame from the first base. CDR1 is given as MNHNY and CDR2 as SVGAGI, both from the germline V gene (reference sequence). Trimming accounts for 4 bases at V and 4 bases at J, while the number of junction bases matched to no gene is 3.